The source of this TCR beta chain is a study of human T cells and chemical hapten exposure. Source study methods: Samples contained a median of 95,638 TCRs, with a range of about 23,224 to 700,000. TCRdb called the RACE reads again in MiXCR, with one record for every CDR3 protein. These V and J calls derive from TCRdb rather than the authors' analysis. Seen here are around 380,000 distinct CDR3 sequences, roughly 4.8% observed once, and the top ten hold approximately 2.5%. Described time point: patch test 1, 2 weeks after DPC sensitization. The treatment: therapeutic diphenylcyclopropenone sensitization with weekly scalp DPC. Non-pregnant alopecia patients aged 18 to 70, suitable for DPC therapy. The germline V gene has CDR1 SGDLS and CDR2 YYNGEE. The CDR3 runs 14 residues. V was clipped by 4 bases and J by 4 bases, with 13 bases between them.

The chain combines TRBV9 with TRBJ2-3, with TRBD2 as a possible D gene (5 bases). Sequenced here: whole blood, sampled in connection with sensitization to the hapten diphenylcyclopropenone (DPC). The TCR was taken from a woman between 45 and 65 years old with alopecia areata. Some clones in this sample may be carry-over from other donors' samples. CDR3 sequence: CASSLRTPPDTQYF. CDR3 nucleotide sequence: TGTGCCAGCAGCCTCCGGACTCCGCCAGATACGCAGTATTTT.